This T cell receptor (beta chain) emerged from a study of T cell responses to AZD1222 COVID-19 vaccine. V lost 5 bases, J lost 3 bases, and 15 bases lay in between. Germline V gives CDR1 PRHDT, CDR2 FYEKMQ (reference sequence). This CDR3 contains 15 residues. Assay used: immunoSEQ multiplex PCR; TCRdb lists only in-frame clones, some missing. The data show more than 80,000 clones, roughly 88% seen once. The study pooled second doses at about 4 or about 12 weeks. Study-wide results and limits: Only a handful of AZD1222 recipients were seropositive at baseline. Unmutated regions of variants are reportedly targeted by nearly half of spike-specific TCRs.

Concerning this clone: Its antigen is still unknown.

The chain is built from TRBV13 and TRBJ2-3; TRBD1 or TRBD2 may be the D gene (5 bases each). This clonotype originated in an adult who received the AZD1222 COVID-19 vaccine. Sequenced here: peripheral blood, sampled 28 days after the second AZD1222 dose. Here the CDR3 DNA reads TGTGCCAGCAGCCCCCGAGAGGGGAGTACAGATACGCAGTATTTT. Its translation: CASSPREGSTDTQYF.